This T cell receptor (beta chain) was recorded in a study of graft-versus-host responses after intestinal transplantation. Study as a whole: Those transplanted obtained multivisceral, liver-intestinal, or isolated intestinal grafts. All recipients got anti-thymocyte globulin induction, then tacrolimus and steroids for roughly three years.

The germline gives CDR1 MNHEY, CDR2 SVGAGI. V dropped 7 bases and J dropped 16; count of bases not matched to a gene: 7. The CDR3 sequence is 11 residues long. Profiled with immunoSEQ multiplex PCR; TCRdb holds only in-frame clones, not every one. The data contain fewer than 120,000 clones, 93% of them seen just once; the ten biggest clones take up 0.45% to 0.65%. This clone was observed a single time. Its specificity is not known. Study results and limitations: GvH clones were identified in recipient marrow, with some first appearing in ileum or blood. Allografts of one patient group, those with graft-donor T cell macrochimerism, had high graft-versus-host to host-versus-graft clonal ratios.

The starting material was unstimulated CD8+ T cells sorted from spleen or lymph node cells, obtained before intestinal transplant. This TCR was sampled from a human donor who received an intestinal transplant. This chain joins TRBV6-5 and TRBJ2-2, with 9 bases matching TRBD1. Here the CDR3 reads CASIRDREPFF. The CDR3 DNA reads TGTGCCAGCATTCGGGACAGGGAACCGTTTTTT.